This T cell receptor beta chain was profiled in a study of response to subunit inactivated influenza vaccine. The study's findings and limits: With each seasonal influenza vaccination, the authors suggested, few new T cells are recruited.

This clonotype showed up just a few times. Antigen: not known. Via MiXCR, TCRdb re-called the RT-PCR reads, giving one row per CDR3 protein. This repertoire shows approximately 570,000 distinct CDR3 sequences, less than 8% found once; its top ten account for approximately 13%. The V end was cut by 0 bases, the J end by 1 base, with 12 bases between. The CDR3 has 16 amino acids. CDR1 and CDR2 from the germline V gene are MNHEY and SVGEGT. This TCR was sampled from a man aged 50-75 years who received an inactivated influenza vaccine. This rearrangement joins TRBV6-2 or TRBV6-3 to TRBJ2-5, with D maybe TRBD2 (5 bases). Sequences were derived from PBMCs from blood, sampled around 25 months after vaccination. CDR3 sequence reads: CASSYSRPGTQETQYF. In DNA, the CDR3 is TGTGCCAGCAGTTACTCTCGGCCGGGAACCCAAGAGACCCAGTACTTC.